Listed here is a single TCR beta chain. Its matching antigen is unknown. The sample belongs to a study of cytomegalovirus exposure and HLA in healthy donors. Study as a whole: Among the 400 or so donors who were genotyped, roughly 86% fell in the genetic ancestry cluster that is associated with self-reported Caucasian donors.

PCR primers comprised 60 Vbeta and 13 Jbeta primers. TCRdb keeps only in-frame clones here, not all; method: immunoSEQ multiplex PCR. The data contain 80,000 or so clones, 65% to 85% of them seen just once; the ten biggest clones take up around 4.7%. The CDR3 has 13 residues. Germline values: CDR1 MNHEY, CDR2 SVGAGI. V was clipped by 0 bases and J by 9 bases, with 6 bases between them. General study results and limits: A later analysis by the authors found several of the most significant clusters apparently linked to common viral pathogens. In an earlier analysis, about 87% or about 30%: the productive usage of most TCR beta V segments. Across HLA loci, a later analysis found differing TCR association rates, with DRB1 most and HLA-C fewest.

V usage is TRBV6-5 and J usage is TRBJ1-6; the D is unclear. The origin of this receptor is a man in his sixties in good health and CMV-seropositive. Sequencing used PBMCs. The CDR3 coding sequence is TGTGCCAGCAGTTACTCCCATCCTTCACCCCTCCACTTT. Protein: CASSYSHPSPLHF.